The 16 T cell receptor beta chains listed next were all sequenced from one sample in a study of cytomegalovirus exposure and HLA in healthy donors. Primers for the PCR totalled 60 Vbeta and 13 Jbeta. Assay: immunoSEQ multiplex PCR; the TCRdb copy retains only in-frame clones and omits some. The sample records 70,000 to 95,000 clones, about 79% being singletons. Sequences were obtained from PBMCs. These receptors were taken from a man aged 35-49 years in good health and CMV-seronegative.

The rearrangement uses TRBV11-3 and TRBJ2-7; 9 bases fit TRBD2. V lost 5 bases, J lost 3 bases, and 8 bases stayed unmatched. Germline values: CDR1 SGHNT, CDR2 YENEEA. The CDR3 extends over 15 amino acids. DNA for the CDR3: TGTGCCAGCAGCCCTGGGGCTAGCGGGAACTACGAGCAGTACTTC. It codes for CASSPGASGNYEQYF.

The chain joins TRBV19 to TRBJ2-3, with D possibly matching TRBD2 (6 bases). Germline V gene data show CDR1 as LNHDA and CDR2 as SQIVND (reference sequence). Trimming left V 8 bases short and J 2 bases short, with 14 bases between. CDR3 length: 14 amino acids. CDR3 region: CASQRLDSTDTQYF. CDR3 nucleotide sequence: TGTGCCAGTCAAAGACTAGACTCCACAGATACGCAGTATTTT.

This clone was detected only a few times. This sequence joins TRBV11-1 and TRBJ2-2; TRBD1 aligns across 12 bases. With 5 bases clipped from V and 5 bases from J, the junction kept 6 bases outside the gene matches. CDR1 SGHAT and CDR2 FQDESV come from the germline V gene (reference sequence). CDR3 length: 16 residues. This chain's CDR3 is CASSPRDRGQTGELFF. The CDR3 DNA reads as TGTGCCAGCAGCCCAAGGGACAGGGGGCAAACCGGGGAGCTGTTTTTT.

The gene calls are TRBV5-1 and TRBJ2-7; 11 bases map to TRBD2. Trimming took 0 bases from V and 3 from J; bases not matched to a gene: 2. There are 15 residues in the CDR3. The germline gives CDR1 SGHRS, CDR2 YFSETQ. This CDR3 reads CASSLGGTSGYEQYF. As DNA, the CDR3 is TGCGCCAGCAGCTTGGGCGGGACTAGCGGCTACGAGCAGTACTTC.

This rearrangement joins TRBV28 to TRBJ1-6; D gene uncertain. V lost 3 bases and J lost 6, with 9 bases in between. Germline loops: CDR1 MDHEN, CDR2 SYDVKM. The CDR3 covers 14 residues. The CDR3 nucleotides read TGTGCCAGCAGTTTGGTGAGAAGTAATTCACCCCTCCACTTT. It encodes CASSLVRSNSPLHF.

The V call is TRBV5-1, the J call TRBJ2-1; possibly TRBD1 for D (5 bases). The V gene's germline CDR1 is SGHRS and CDR2 YFSETQ. The CDR3 length is 14 residues. V lost 0 bases to trimming and J lost 7 bases, with 11 bases between them. Here the CDR3 reads CASSLDRPSNEQFF. The CDR3 DNA is TGCGCCAGCAGCTTGGACAGGCCGTCTAATGAGCAGTTCTTC. Based on the CDR3 plus reference TRBV5-1 and TRBJ2-1, the full variable domain is KAGVTQTPRYLIKTRGQQVTLSCSPISGHRSVSWYQQTPGQGLQFLFEYFSETQRNKGNFPGRFSGRQFSNSRSEMNVSTLELGDSALYLCASSLDRPSNEQFFGPGTRLTVL.

This chain joins TRBV7-9 and TRBJ2-1; TRBD1 might be the D (6 bases). The CDR3 runs 11 residues. Trimming stripped 8 bases from V and 15 bases from J, with 17 bases between. Germline loops: CDR1 SEHNR, CDR2 FQNEAQ (reference sequence). In nucleotides, the CDR3 is TGTGCCAGCGGATCGGGACACTGTCCGTTCTTC. Its translation is CASGSGHCPFF.

This clone was recorded a few times. This chain connects TRBV21-1 to TRBJ2-6; the D segment call TRBD1 is taken from the table without a DNA check. TRBV21-1 is described as a pseudogene. The CDR3 extends over 18 amino acids. The CDR3 DNA follows: TGTGCCAGCAGCAAGATACAGGGGGGGATCTCTGGGGCCAACGTCCTGACTTTC. This gives the protein CASSKIQGGISGANVLTF.

The V and J genes are TRBV7-9 and TRBJ1-2, with 7 bases identical to TRBD1. CDR1 and CDR2 from the germline V gene are SEHNR and FQNEAQ (reference sequence). CDR3 length equals 14 residues. Trimming at V came to 5 bases and at J to 0 bases, leaving 3 bases not matched to a gene. CDR3 nucleotide sequence: TGTGCCAGCAGCCCTGGGACAGCTAACTATGGCTACACCTTC. Translated: CASSPGTANYGYTF.

The gene calls are TRBV7-3 and TRBJ1-1, with 11 bases identical to TRBD1. With V trimmed by 1 base and J by 6 bases, 7 bases remained unmatched. CDR3 size: 16 residues. Germline CDR1 and CDR2: SGHTA and FQGTGA. The CDR3 is CASSLSGTGGEAEAFF. The CDR3 DNA follows: TGTGCCAGCAGCTTAAGTGGGACAGGGGGGGAGGCTGAAGCTTTCTTT.

Comment on this clone: An end of the junction does not agree with germline; a read error may underlie this. The chain couples TRBV6-5 to TRBJ1-2; D remains ambiguous. Looked up from germline, CDR1 is MNHEY and CDR2 is SVGAGI. CDR3 size: 16 residues. The CDR3 reads CASSYGFGGGNYDYTF. CDR3 coding DNA: TGTGCCAGCAGTTACGGGTTTGGCGGCGGTAACTATGACTACACCTTC.

The rearrangement links TRBV19 to TRBJ1-5, with a weak D call TRBD1 (5 bases). V lost 4 bases and J lost 3, with 22 bases in between. Germline V gives CDR1 LNHDA, CDR2 SQIVND (reference sequence). This CDR3 comprises 18 residues. The DNA of the CDR3 is TGTGCCAGTAGTACGGGGGAGGGGTGGAGGGGACTCAATCAGCCCCAGCATTTT. As protein: CASSTGEGWRGLNQPQHF.

V usage is TRBV28 and J usage is TRBJ1-1, with 9 positions matching TRBD1. After removal of 4 bases from V and 6 bases from J, the junction contained 6 bases not matched to a gene. Germline loops: CDR1 MDHEN, CDR2 SYDVKM. The CDR3 contains 14 residues. In nucleotides, the CDR3 is TGTGCCAGCAGTTCGGGACAGGGATTCGCTGAAGCTTTCTTT. It encodes CASSSGQGFAEAFF.

The CDR3, as DNA: TGTGCCAGCAGCTTAATAGGGGCGGCGAACACTGAAGCTTTCTTT. It codes for CASSLIGAANTEAFF. V usage is TRBV7-3 and J usage is TRBJ1-1; a possible D gene is TRBD1 (5 bases). Per the germline V gene, CDR1 is SGHTA and CDR2 is FQGTGA. Trimming removed 1 base from V and 1 base from J, with 10 bases in between. The length of the CDR3 is 15 residues.

The V and J genes are TRBV30 and TRBJ2-2, with D possibly being TRBD2 (5 bases). This CDR3 has 15 amino acids. The germline V and J ends were trimmed by 2 bases and 5 bases, with 15 bases remaining between them. Germline loops: CDR1 GTSNPN, CDR2 SVGIG (reference sequence). As DNA, the CDR3 is TGTGCCTGGAGTTCCCGAGGACTCCGGACCGGGGAGCTGTTTTTT. Protein sequence: CAWSSRGLRTGELFF.

J is TRBJ2-1 and V is TRBV7-3; TRBD2 is a possible D gene (6 bases). This CDR3 region has 17 residues. Germline V CDR1 and CDR2: SGHTA, FQGTGA. With 2 bases removed from V and 6 bases from J, the gap between germline ends came to 20 bases. This CDR3 reads CASSLPTSSGLINEQFF. CDR3 DNA sequence: TGTGCCAGCAGCTTACCGACGTCGAGTGGACTAATCAATGAGCAGTTCTTC.